This T cell receptor beta chain was recorded in a study of tumor-infiltrating lymphocytes in primary liver carcinoma. Study observations and caveats: Tumor top-250-clone fractions significantly exceeded those of blood (p = 0.039).

Worth noting for this clonotype: Antigen unknown. A much larger clonotype is one base distant, so this may be a read error.

The CDR3 runs to 16 residues. The germline V gene encodes CDR1 GTSNPN and CDR2 SVGIG (reference sequence). With a constant-region primer, TCR beta cDNA was made from about 0.55 ug of total RNA. Each TCR beta library was derived from three nested multiplex PCR rounds that employed slightly modified ARM-PCR. TRBV1-TRBV30 forward primers paired with a C-beta reverse primer were used in the first two PCR rounds, which ran roughly 11 cycles each. TCRdb re-derived calls from the multiplex PCR reads in MiXCR, one entry per CDR3 protein. This table has 80,000 or so distinct CDR3 sequences, over 70% appearing once. Starting material for RNA and DNA co-extraction consisted of about 20-33 mg of unsorted bulk tissue. Patients in the cohort were treatment-naive and living with chronic HBV infection.

This clonotype originated in a woman aged 55-69 years with primary liver carcinoma and hepatitis B virus infection. The chain carries TRBV30 and TRBJ2-7, with D hard to call. The specimen was liver tumor tissue from sampling region 4. Subset specified: tumor region T4, right-lateral pole. The CDR3 protein is CVWSTLRGRRAYEQYF. Here the CDR3 DNA reads TGTGTCTGGAGTACCCTCCGTGGCAGGCGAGCCTACGAGCAGTACTTC.